The 18 T cell receptor beta chains in this list originate from one sample, sequenced in a study of blood T cell repertoires in COVID-19. Libraries were prepared by immunoSEQ multiplex PCR; TCRdb keeps only in-frame clonotypes and omits some of them. The sample records 15,000 to 20,000 clones, approximately 80% being singletons. The sequenced sample consisted of peripheral blood. These receptor sequences come from a human donor in a cohort sampled during active COVID-19.

The chain is built from TRBV4-2 and TRBJ1-2, with D perhaps TRBD1 (6 bases). CDR1 LGHNA and CDR2 YNFKEQ come from the germline V gene. This CDR3 is built from 16 residues. V lost 3 bases, J lost 5 bases, and 19 bases lay in between. The CDR3 DNA follows: TGTGCCAGCAGCCAGGGCACAGGGAGGGGGTCATATGGCTACACCTTC. Its translation is CASSQGTGRGSYGYTF.

The rearrangement uses TRBV19 and TRBJ2-5; TRBD2 matches 15 bases. V was clipped by 4 bases and J by 3 bases; unmatched bases: 6. The germline gives CDR1 LNHDA, CDR2 SQIVND (reference sequence). This CDR3 comprises 17 residues. The CDR3 is CASSRGTSGRFKETQYF. The CDR3 coding sequence is TGTGCCAGTAGTAGGGGGACTAGCGGGAGGTTTAAAGAGACCCAGTACTTC.

This sequence joins TRBV6-5 and TRBJ2-4; D perhaps matches TRBD2 (5 bases). The CDR3 consists of 12 residues. The V gene lost 5 bases and the J gene lost 7 bases, with 9 bases spanning the gap. Germline V gene lookup returns CDR1 MNHEY and CDR2 SVGAGI. In DNA form, the CDR3 reads TGTGCCAGCAGTAGAGGGCCCAACATTCAGTACTTC. It codes for CASSRGPNIQYF.

In the case of this clone: Compared with germline, one end of the junction differs, possibly owing to a read error. The genes are TRBV7-2 and TRBJ1-4; tentatively, D is TRBD1 (5 bases). CDR3 length: 15 amino acids. CDR1 and CDR2 from the germline V gene are SGHTA and FQGNSA. CDR3 sequence reads: CANSLAGGVREKLFF. CDR3 DNA: TGTGCCAACAGCTTAGCGGGAGGGGTTCGGGAAAAACTGTTTTTT. The whole variable domain, remainder taken from reference TRBV7-2 and TRBJ1-4, is GAGVSQSPSNKVTEKGKDVELRCDPISGHTALYWYRQSLGQGLEFLIYFQGNSAPDKSGLPSDRFSAERTGGSVSTLTIQRTQQEDSAVYLCANSLAGGVREKLFFGSGTQLSVL.

This chain uses TRBV5-1 with TRBJ2-1; 11 nucleotides align to TRBD2. V was clipped by 4 bases and J by 6 bases; unmatched bases: 12. CDR3 length equals 17 residues. Per the germline V gene, CDR1 is SGHRS and CDR2 is YFSETQ. The CDR3 nucleotides read TGCGCCAGCAGCATTAGCGGGAGGGCCATTTTGGCCAATGAGCAGTTCTTC. It codes for CASSISGRAILANEQFF.

This clone has just a few counts. The CDR3 nucleotides are TGTGCCAGCAGTGGCTGGGAGTTCGATGAGCAGTTCTTC. It specifies CASSGWEFDEQFF. The chain uses TRBV28 and TRBJ2-1; a weak D match, TRBD2 (5 bases). Trimming removed 5 bases at V and 8 bases at J, with 13 bases between. From germline, CDR1 is MDHEN and CDR2 SYDVKM. The CDR3 consists of 13 residues.

This clone appeared a single time. The rearrangement links TRBV5-1 to TRBJ2-7; the D gene is possibly TRBD1 (6 bases). The V and J ends lost 0 bases and 2 bases respectively, with 12 bases between them. The V gene's germline CDR1 is SGHRS and CDR2 YFSETQ. This CDR3 is built from 15 residues. CDR3 nucleotide sequence: TGCGCCAGCAGCTTGGGAGGAACAGGGACCTACGAGCAGTACTTC. Translating it yields CASSLGGTGTYEQYF.

This rearrangement joins TRBV18 to TRBJ2-2; possible D gene TRBD1, 5 bases. The CDR3 contains 16 residues. Trimming removed 2 bases from V and 3 bases from J, with 13 bases in between. CDR1 is KGHSH, CDR2 LQKENI, per germline. CDR3 DNA sequence: TGTGCCAGCTCACCAAGGCCAGGGTCGGACACCGGGGAGCTGTTTTTT. Its protein is CASSPRPGSDTGELFF.

This clone was seen only once. This chain connects TRBV28 to TRBJ1-1; perhaps TRBD1 as D (6 bases). V was pared by 7 bases and J by 9 bases, with 24 bases between. Germline V gene sequence: CDR1 MDHEN, CDR2 SYDVKM. CDR3 length: 15 amino acids. This chain's CDR3 is CASTPPSTGFSQAFF. DNA for the CDR3: TGTGCCAGCACCCCTCCGTCGACAGGCTTCTCCCAAGCTTTCTTT.

This chain links TRBV7-3 with TRBJ2-7, with a weak D call TRBD1 (5 bases). Germline loops: CDR1 SGHTA, CDR2 FQGTGA. The V gene lost 0 bases and the J gene lost 0 bases, with 15 bases spanning the gap. There are 17 residues in the CDR3. CDR3 DNA sequence: TGTGCCAGCAGCTTAACGGGCCCGGACAAACACTCCTACGAGCAGTACTTC. Translation gives CASSLTGPDKHSYEQYF.

The chain carries TRBV19 and TRBJ2-7; the match to TRBD1 covers 11 bases. The germline gives CDR1 LNHDA, CDR2 SQIVND (reference sequence). The junction had 7 bases not matched to a gene; V was cut back by 3 bases and J by 3 bases. The CDR3 is 16 amino acids. CDR3 coding DNA: TGTGCCAGTAGTATCTTTCCGGGACAGGGGGTCTACGAGCAGTACTTC. Amino acids: CASSIFPGQGVYEQYF.

The V call is TRBV16, the J call TRBJ1-1; no clear D gene. Trimming removed 4 bases from V and 0 bases from J, with 12 bases in between. Germline-derived CDR1 and CDR2 are KGHSY and FQNENV. CDR3 length: 15 amino acids. Written as DNA, the CDR3 is TGTGCCAGCAGCCCTCAGACGAGGATGAACACTGAAGCTTTCTTT. Its translation: CASSPQTRMNTEAFF.

This clone is labeled as medium-sized. This sequence joins TRBV6-5 and TRBJ1-5; 9 bases match TRBD1. The germline CDR1 and CDR2 sequences are MNHEY and SVGAGI. This CDR3 contains 15 residues. V lost 6 bases and J lost 4; bases outside the gene matches: 7. CDR3 nucleotides: TGTGCCAGCAGCCGTAGACAGGGGGTAAATCAGCCCCAGCATTTT. Protein sequence: CASSRRQGVNQPQHF.

This sequence joins TRBV15 and TRBJ1-4; D uncertain. Germline V gene data show CDR1 as LNHNV and CDR2 as YYDKDF (reference sequence). Trimming shortened V by 1 base and J by 5 bases, and 11 bases separated the two germline ends. This CDR3 region has 15 residues. The CDR3 reads CATSRGTGRNEKLFF. The DNA for the CDR3 is TGTGCCACCAGCAGAGGAACGGGGAGGAATGAAAAACTGTTTTTT. The full variable domain, rest sourced from reference TRBV15 and TRBJ1-4, is DAMVIQNPRYQVTQFGKPVTLSCSQTLNHNVMYWYQQKSSQAPKLLFHYYDKDFNNEADTPDNFQSRRPNTSFCFLDIRSPGLGDTAMYLCATSRGTGRNEKLFFGSGTQLSVL.

V gene TRBV28 combines with J gene TRBJ2-3; possibly TRBD2 for D (6 bases). V was clipped by 3 bases and J by 4 bases, with 23 bases between them. Looked up from germline, CDR1 is MDHEN and CDR2 is SYDVKM. The CDR3 runs to 18 residues. CDR3: CASSFGTQGGVRADTQYF. As DNA, the CDR3 is TGTGCCAGCAGTTTCGGGACCCAGGGCGGGGTACGTGCAGATACGCAGTATTTT.

V is TRBV7-8 and J is TRBJ2-5, with 8 nucleotides matching TRBD2. The CDR3 contains 16 residues. The V gene end was trimmed by 5 bases and the J gene end by 4 bases; junction bases not matched to a gene: 12. Germline CDR1 and CDR2: SGHVS and FQNEAQ. The CDR3 nucleotides read TGTGCCAGCAGCCCCTTGGGTAGCGGGAAGGGAGAGACCCAGTACTTC. Its protein product is CASSPLGSGKGETQYF. The full variable domain, in which reference TRBV7-8 and TRBJ2-5 provide the parts outside the CDR3, is GAGVSQSPRYKVAKRGQDVALRCDPISGHVSLFWYQQALGQGPEFLTYFQNEAQLDKSGLPSDRFFAERPEGSVSTLKIQRTQQEDSAVYLCASSPLGSGKGETQYFGPGTRLLVL.

V and J are TRBV19 and TRBJ1-2; D is ambiguous. CDR1 is LNHDA and CDR2 is SQIVND in the germline V gene (reference sequence). V dropped 3 bases and J dropped 8 bases, with 13 bases sitting between them. There are 13 residues in the CDR3. CDR3 nucleotides: TGTGCCAGTAGTATTCCGGGAGAATTCGGCTACACCTTC. Translation: CASSIPGEFGYTF.

This clone was counted between two and nine times. The chain is built from TRBV7-8 and TRBJ2-7; possibly TRBD1 for D (6 bases). The CDR3 is 14 amino acids. V was shortened by 5 bases and J by 0 bases, with 11 bases between the two germline ends. CDR1 is SGHVS and CDR2 is FQNEAQ in the germline V gene. CDR3 DNA: TGTGCCAGCAGCACGCAGGACAGCTCCTACGAGCAGTACTTC. Its protein is CASSTQDSSYEQYF. Filled out from reference TRBV7-8 and TRBJ2-7, the complete variable domain reads GAGVSQSPRYKVAKRGQDVALRCDPISGHVSLFWYQQALGQGPEFLTYFQNEAQLDKSGLPSDRFFAERPEGSVSTLKIQRTQQEDSAVYLCASSTQDSSYEQYFGPGTRLTVT.